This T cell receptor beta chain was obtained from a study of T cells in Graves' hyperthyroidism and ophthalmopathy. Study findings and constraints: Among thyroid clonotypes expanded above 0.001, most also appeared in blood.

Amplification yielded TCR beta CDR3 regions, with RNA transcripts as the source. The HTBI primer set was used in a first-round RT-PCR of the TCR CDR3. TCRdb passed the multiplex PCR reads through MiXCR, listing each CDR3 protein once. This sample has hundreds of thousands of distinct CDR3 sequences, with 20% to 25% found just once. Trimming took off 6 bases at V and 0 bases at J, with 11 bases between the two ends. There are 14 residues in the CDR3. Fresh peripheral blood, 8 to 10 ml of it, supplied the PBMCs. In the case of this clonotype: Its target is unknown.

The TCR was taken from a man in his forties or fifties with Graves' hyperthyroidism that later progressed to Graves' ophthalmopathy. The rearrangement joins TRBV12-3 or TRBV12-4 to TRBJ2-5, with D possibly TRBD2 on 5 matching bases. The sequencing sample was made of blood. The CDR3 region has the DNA TGTGCCAGCAGCCTACCGGGGAACCAAGAGACCCAGTACTTC. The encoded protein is CASSLPGNQETQYF.